The clone carrying this TCR beta chain has more than one count but fewer than ten. What it recognizes is unknown. The sample is drawn from a study of Ad26.COV2.S vaccination and SARS-CoV-2 variants. Specified treatment: around 19 received Ad26.COV2.S at low or high dose, single or two shots; about 5 received placebo; per-sample allocation not given. Collection of samples fell on day 63 after the first vaccine or placebo injection. The length of the CDR3 is 15 residues. Per the germline V gene, CDR1 is LGHNT and CDR2 is FRNRAP. Between the trimmed V and J ends, which lost 7 bases and 6 bases, there was a span of 19 bases. Only in-frame clones appear in the TCRdb table, and some are missing; sequencing was by immunoSEQ multiplex PCR. The data contain more than 250,000 clones, about 87% of them singletons. Study outcomes and limitations: Relative to placebo recipients, vaccine recipients exhibited elevated spike-specific TCR breadth.

The chain combines TRBV12-5 with TRBJ1-5; D is uncertain. This clonotype originated in a person between 18 and 59 years old who received the Ad26.COV2.S COVID-19 vaccine or a placebo. The source was peripheral blood, collected in a trial of Ad26.COV2.S vaccine versus placebo. The CDR3 loop reads CASVASSTGGQPQHF. CDR3 sequence (DNA): TGTGCTAGTGTCGCCAGCTCTACCGGCGGTCAGCCCCAGCATTTT.